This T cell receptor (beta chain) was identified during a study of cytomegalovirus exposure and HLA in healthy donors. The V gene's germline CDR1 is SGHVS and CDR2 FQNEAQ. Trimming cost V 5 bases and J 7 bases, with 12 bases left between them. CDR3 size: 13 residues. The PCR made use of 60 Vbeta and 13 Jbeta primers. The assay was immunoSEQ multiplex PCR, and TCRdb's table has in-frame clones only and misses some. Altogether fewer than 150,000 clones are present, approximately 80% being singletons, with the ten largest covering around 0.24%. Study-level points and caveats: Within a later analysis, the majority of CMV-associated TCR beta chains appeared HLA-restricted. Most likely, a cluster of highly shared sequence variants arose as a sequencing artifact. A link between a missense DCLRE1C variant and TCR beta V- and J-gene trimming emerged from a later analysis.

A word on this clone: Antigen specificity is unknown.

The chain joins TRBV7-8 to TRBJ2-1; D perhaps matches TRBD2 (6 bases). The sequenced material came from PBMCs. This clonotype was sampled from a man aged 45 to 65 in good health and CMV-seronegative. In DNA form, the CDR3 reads TGTGCCAGCAGCATCTTTCGGGGGAATGAGCAGTTCTTC. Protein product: CASSIFRGNEQFF. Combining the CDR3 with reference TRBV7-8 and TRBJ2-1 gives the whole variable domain GAGVSQSPRYKVAKRGQDVALRCDPISGHVSLFWYQQALGQGPEFLTYFQNEAQLDKSGLPSDRFFAERPEGSVSTLKIQRTQQEDSAVYLCASSIFRGNEQFFGPGTRLTVL.